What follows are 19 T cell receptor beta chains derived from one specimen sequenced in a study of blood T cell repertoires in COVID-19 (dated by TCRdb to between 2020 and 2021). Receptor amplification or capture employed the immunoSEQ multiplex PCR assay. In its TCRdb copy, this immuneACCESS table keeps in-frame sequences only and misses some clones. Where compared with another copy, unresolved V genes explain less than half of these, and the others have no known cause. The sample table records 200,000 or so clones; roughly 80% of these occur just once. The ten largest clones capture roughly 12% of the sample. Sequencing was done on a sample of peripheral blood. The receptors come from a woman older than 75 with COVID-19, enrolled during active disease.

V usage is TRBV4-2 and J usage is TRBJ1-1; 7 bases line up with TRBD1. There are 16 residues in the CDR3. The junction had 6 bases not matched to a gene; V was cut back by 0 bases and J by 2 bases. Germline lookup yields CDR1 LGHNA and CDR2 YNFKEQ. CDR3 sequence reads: CASSQEVGQINTEAFF. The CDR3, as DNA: TGTGCCAGCAGCCAAGAGGTGGGACAGATTAACACTGAAGCTTTCTTT.

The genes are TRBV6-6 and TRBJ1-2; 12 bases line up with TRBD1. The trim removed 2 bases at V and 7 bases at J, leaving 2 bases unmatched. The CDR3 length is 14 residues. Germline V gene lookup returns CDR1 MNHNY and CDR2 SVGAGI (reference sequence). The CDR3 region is CASSYAGQGAGYTF. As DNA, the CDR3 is TGTGCCAGCAGTTACGCGGGACAGGGGGCTGGCTACACCTTC.

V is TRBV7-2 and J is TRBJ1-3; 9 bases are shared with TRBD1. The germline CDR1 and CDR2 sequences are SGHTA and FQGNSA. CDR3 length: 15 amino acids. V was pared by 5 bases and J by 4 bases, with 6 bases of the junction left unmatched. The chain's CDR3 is CASSPQGAGGNTIYF. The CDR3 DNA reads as TGTGCCAGCAGCCCACAGGGGGCGGGAGGAAACACCATATATTTT.

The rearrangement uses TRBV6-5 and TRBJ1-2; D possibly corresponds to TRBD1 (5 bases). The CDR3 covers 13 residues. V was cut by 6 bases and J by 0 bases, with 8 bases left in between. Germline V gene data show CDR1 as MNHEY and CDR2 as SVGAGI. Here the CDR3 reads CASSPGANYGYTF. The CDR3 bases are TGTGCCAGCAGCCCGGGGGCTAACTATGGCTACACCTTC.

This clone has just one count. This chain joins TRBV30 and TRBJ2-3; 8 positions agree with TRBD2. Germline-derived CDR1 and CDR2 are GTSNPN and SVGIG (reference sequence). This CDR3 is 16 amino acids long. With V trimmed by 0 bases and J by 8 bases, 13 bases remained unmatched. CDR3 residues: CAWSVSGGPLKATQYF. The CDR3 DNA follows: TGTGCCTGGAGTGTAAGCGGGGGTCCACTGAAGGCTACGCAGTATTTT. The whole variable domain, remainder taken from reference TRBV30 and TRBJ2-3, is SQTIHQWPATLVQPVGSPLSLECTVEGTSNPNLYWYRQAAGRGLQLLFYSVGIGQISSEVPQNLSASRPQDRQFILSSKKLLLSDSGFYLCAWSVSGGPLKATQYFGPGTRLTVL.

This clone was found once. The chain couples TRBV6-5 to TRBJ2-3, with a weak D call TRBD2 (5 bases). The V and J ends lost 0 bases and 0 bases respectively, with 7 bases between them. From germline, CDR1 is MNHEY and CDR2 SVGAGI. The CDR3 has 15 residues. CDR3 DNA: TGTGCCAGCAGTTACTCTAGGGAGAGCACAGATACGCAGTATTTT. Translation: CASSYSRESTDTQYF.

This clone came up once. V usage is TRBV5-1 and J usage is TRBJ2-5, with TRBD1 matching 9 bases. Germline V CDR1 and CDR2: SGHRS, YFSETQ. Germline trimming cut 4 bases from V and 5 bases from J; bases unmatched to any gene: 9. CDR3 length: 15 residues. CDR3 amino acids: CASSTGQGLGETQYF. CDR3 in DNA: TGCGCCAGCAGCACGGGACAGGGATTGGGGGAGACCCAGTACTTC.

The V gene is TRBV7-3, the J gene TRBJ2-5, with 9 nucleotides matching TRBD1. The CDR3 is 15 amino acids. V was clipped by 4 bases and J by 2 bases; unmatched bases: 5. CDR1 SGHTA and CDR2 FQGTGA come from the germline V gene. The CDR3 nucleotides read TGTGCCAGCAGCTCCGGACAGGGGACGCAAGAGACCCAGTACTTC. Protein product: CASSSGQGTQETQYF.

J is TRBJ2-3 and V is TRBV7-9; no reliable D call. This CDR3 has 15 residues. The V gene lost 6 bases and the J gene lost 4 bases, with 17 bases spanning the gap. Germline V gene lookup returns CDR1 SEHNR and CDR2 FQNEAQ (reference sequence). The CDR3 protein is CASSTTERDADTQYF. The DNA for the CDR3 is TGTGCCAGCAGTACGACGGAGCGCGATGCAGATACGCAGTATTTT. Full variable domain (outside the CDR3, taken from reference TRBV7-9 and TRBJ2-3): DTGVSQNPRHKITKRGQNVTFRCDPISEHNRLYWYRQTLGQGPEFLTYFQNEAQLEKSRLLSDRFSAERPKGSFSTLEIQRTEQGDSAMYLCASSTTERDADTQYFGPGTRLTVL.

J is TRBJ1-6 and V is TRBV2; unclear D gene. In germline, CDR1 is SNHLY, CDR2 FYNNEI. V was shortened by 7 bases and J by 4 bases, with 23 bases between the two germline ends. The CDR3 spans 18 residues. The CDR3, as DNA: TGTGCCAGCACGAGGAGGGTACTGACGGGAGATTATAATTCACCCCTCCACTTT. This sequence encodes CASTRRVLTGDYNSPLHF.

This CDR3 is CASSIDSRKGQPQHF. CDR3 nucleotides: TGTGCCAGTAGTATCGACAGTAGGAAAGGTCAGCCCCAGCATTTT. The chain employs TRBV19 and TRBJ1-5; possibly TRBD1 for D (5 bases). CDR1 and CDR2 (germline): LNHDA, SQIVND (reference sequence). V was clipped by 3 bases and J by 6 bases, with 15 bases between them. The CDR3 is 15 residues long.

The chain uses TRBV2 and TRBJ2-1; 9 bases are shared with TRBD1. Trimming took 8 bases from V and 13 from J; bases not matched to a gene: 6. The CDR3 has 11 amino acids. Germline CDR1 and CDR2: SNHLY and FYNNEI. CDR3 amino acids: CASSDRGRQFF. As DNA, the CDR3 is TGTGCCAGCTCAGACAGGGGGAGACAGTTCTTC.

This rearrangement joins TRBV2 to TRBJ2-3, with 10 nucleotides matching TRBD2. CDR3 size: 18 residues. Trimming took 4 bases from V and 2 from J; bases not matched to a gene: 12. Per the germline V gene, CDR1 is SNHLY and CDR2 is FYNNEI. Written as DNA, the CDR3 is TGTGCCAGCAGTGTTCCGGGACTAGCGTTGGCCTTCACAGATACGCAGTATTTT. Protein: CASSVPGLALAFTDTQYF.

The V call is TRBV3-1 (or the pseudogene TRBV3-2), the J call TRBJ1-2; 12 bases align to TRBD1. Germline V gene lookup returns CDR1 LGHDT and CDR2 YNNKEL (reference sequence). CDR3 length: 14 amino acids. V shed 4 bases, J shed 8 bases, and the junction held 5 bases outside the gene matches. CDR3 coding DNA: TGTGCCAGCAGCCCCGGCGGGACAGGGGGCGGCTACACCTTC. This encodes CASSPGGTGGGYTF.

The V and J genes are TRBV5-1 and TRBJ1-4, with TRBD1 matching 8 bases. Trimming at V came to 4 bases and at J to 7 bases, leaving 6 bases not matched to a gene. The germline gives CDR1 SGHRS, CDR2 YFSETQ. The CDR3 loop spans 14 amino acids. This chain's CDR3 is CASSLGQGGEKLFF. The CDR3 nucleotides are TGCGCCAGCAGCCTTGGACAGGGCGGTGAAAAACTGTTTTTT.

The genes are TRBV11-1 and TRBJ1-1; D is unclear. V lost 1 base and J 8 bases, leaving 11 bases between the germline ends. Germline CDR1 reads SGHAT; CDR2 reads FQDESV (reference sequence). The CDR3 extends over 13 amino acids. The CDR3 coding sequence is TGTGCCAGCAGCTTAGGACTGAACAACGAAGCTTTCTTT. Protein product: CASSLGLNNEAFF.

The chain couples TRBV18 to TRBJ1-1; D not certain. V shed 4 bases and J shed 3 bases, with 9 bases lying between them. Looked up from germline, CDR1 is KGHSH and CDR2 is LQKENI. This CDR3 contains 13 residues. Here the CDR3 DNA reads TGTGCCAGCTCACTCGGGGAGTACACTGAAGCTTTCTTT. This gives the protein CASSLGEYTEAFF.

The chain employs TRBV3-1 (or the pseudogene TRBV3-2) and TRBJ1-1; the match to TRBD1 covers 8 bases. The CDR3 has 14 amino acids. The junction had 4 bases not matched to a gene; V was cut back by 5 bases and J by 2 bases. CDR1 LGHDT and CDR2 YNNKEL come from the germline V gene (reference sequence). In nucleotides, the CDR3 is TGTGCCAGCAGCGTACCAGGGGGCAACACTGAAGCTTTCTTT. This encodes CASSVPGGNTEAFF.

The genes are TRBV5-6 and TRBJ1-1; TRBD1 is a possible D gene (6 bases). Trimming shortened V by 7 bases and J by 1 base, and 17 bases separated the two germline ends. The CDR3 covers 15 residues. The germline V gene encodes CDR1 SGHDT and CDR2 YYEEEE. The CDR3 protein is CASLLTGQPNTEAFF. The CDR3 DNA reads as TGTGCCAGCCTTCTAACAGGACAGCCGAACACTGAAGCTTTCTTT.